A selection of T cell receptor beta chains follows, all from one sample in a study of T cell responses to AZD1222 COVID-19 vaccine. Libraries were prepared by immunoSEQ multiplex PCR; TCRdb keeps only in-frame clonotypes and omits some of them. Of 130,000 to 150,000 clones in the sample, just over 90% were seen once. The sequencing here drew on peripheral blood, taken on day 0 of AZD1222 vaccination. Receptor source: an adult in good health. The conserved cysteine and the conserved F or W are not part of the CDR3 here.

J gene | V gene | CDR3 protein
TRBJ1-2 | TRBV7-9 | ASTSVPRDNYGYT
TRBJ1-2 | TRBV5-1 | ASSGGTGHYGYT
TRBJ2-3 | TRBV28 | ASRPGSPDTQY
TRBJ1-2 | TRBV7-9 | ASSPPLNYGYT
TRBJ1-6 | TRBV9 | ASSVYLGTGLH
TRBJ1-4 | TRBV21-1 | ASSRLGDGDEKLF
TRBJ1-5 | TRBV30 | ASGQGAGGNQPQH
TRBJ2-5 | TRBV9 | ASSVTGMGETQY
TRBJ2-3 | TRBV9 | ASSEARSGADTQY
TRBJ2-7 | TRBV18 | ASSPVSAGTTYEQY
TRBJ2-3 | TRBV9 | ASSVEDGSTDTQY
TRBJ1-1 | TRBV5-1 | ASRSNTEAF
TRBJ2-3 | TRBV11-2 | ASSLGGSTDTQY
TRBJ2-7 | TRBV4-1 | ASSQEQPAAWTYEQY
TRBJ1-5 | TRBV12-5 | ASGREQPQH
TRBJ1-4 | TRBV11-2 | ASSREELF
TRBJ2-7 | TRBV12-3/TRBV12-4 | ASSLDQGREQY
TRBJ1-6 | TRBV12-5 | ASGLDGRLNSPLH
TRBJ2-7 | TRBV4-2 | ASSQDGLAGEGEQY
TRBJ2-7 | TRBV2 | ASRYRDSLGYEQY
TRBJ2-2 | TRBV7-3 | ASSSRTSASTGELF
TRBJ2-7 | TRBV5-1 | ASSLDWTPTYEQY